The 30 T cell receptor beta chains given below trace back to one sample, sequenced in a study of T cells after yellow fever vaccination. TCRdb fed the 5' RACE reads into MiXCR, producing one record per CDR3 protein. The sample has fewer than 85,000 distinct CDR3 sequences, around 7.3% seen once. Specimen: CD8+ T cells sorted from PBMCs, collected on the day of the yellow fever booster vaccination. These receptor sequences come from a man aged 25-45 years who received the YFV17D yellow fever vaccine.

This clonotype has at least ten counts. This chain connects TRBV20-1 to TRBJ2-2; 10 bases are a match to TRBD2. The junction had 4 bases not matched to a gene; V was cut back by 0 bases and J by 3 bases. Germline assignment: CDR1 DFQATT and CDR2 SNEGSKA (reference sequence). This CDR3 is 16 amino acids long. The CDR3 sequence is CSARDYLAGDTGELFF. Written as DNA, the CDR3 is TGCAGTGCTAGAGATTACCTAGCGGGAGACACCGGGGAGCTGTTTTTT.

The table lists this clonotype with many counts. The V and J genes are TRBV25-1 and TRBJ2-5; D is unclear. Trimming cost V 1 base and J 1 base, with 10 bases left between them. Germline CDR1 is MGHDK and CDR2 is SYGVNS. The CDR3 covers 15 residues. CDR3 sequence (DNA): TGTGCCAGCAGTGAATCGTTTACAGCCCAAGAGACCCAGTACTTC. This sequence encodes CASSESFTAQETQYF.

This clonotype turned up a few times. The chain carries TRBV29-1 and TRBJ2-1; either TRBD1 or TRBD2 may supply D (6 bases each). V was clipped by 5 bases and J by 8 bases, with 22 bases between them. Germline-derived CDR1 and CDR2 are SQVTM and ANQGSEA. The CDR3 sequence is 15 residues long. The CDR3, as DNA: TGCAGCGTTAGGGGGGCGGAGGTATCTAAAGATGAGCAGTTCTTC. Encoded protein: CSVRGAEVSKDEQFF.

The chain links TRBV14 to TRBJ2-3, with D maybe TRBD2 (6 bases). This CDR3 is 16 amino acids long. Germline CDR1 reads SGHDN; CDR2 reads FVKESK. V lost 0 bases, J lost 0 bases, and 10 bases lay in between. In DNA, the CDR3 is TGTGCCAGCAGCCAAGAGTGGCGGGGTAGCACAGATACGCAGTATTTT. It is translated as CASSQEWRGSTDTQYF.

The J gene is TRBJ1-2, the V gene TRBV3-1, with D possibly being TRBD1 (5 bases). The CDR3 loop spans 14 amino acids. The V end lost 0 bases, the J end lost 3 bases, and 8 bases lay between the germline ends. The germline gives CDR1 LGHDT, CDR2 YNNKEL (reference sequence). Here the CDR3 reads CASSQDGGYYGYTF. Here the CDR3 DNA reads TGTGCCAGCAGCCAAGATGGGGGTTACTATGGCTACACCTTC.

The chain carries TRBV27 and TRBJ1-1; 8 positions agree with TRBD1. CDR3 size: 13 residues. Germline CDR1 is MNHEY and CDR2 is SMNVEV (reference sequence). Unmatched junction bases numbered 5, after V lost 7 bases and J lost 4 bases. CDR3 bases: TGTGCCAGCAAAACAGGGGGAGGCACTGAAGCTTTCTTT. Protein product: CASKTGGGTEAFF.

This chain joins TRBV20-1 and TRBJ2-7; D is perhaps TRBD1 (6 bases). Between the trimmed V and J ends, which lost 5 bases and 7 bases, there was a span of 27 bases. The CDR3 is made up of 16 amino acids. In germline, CDR1 is DFQATT, CDR2 SNEGSKA (reference sequence). CDR3 in DNA: TGCAGTGCTTCGGACAGTATCGCCTTCGGAGGTTTGGAGCAGTACTTC. This encodes CSASDSIAFGGLEQYF.

This clonotype was seen only a few times. The V call is TRBV3-1, the J call TRBJ2-7, with 7 bases identical to TRBD2. Trimming removed 3 bases from V and 0 bases from J; junction bases left unmatched: 5. The V gene's germline CDR1 is LGHDT and CDR2 YNNKEL (reference sequence). The CDR3 extends over 15 amino acids. CDR3 DNA sequence: TGTGCCAGCAGCCACGAAGCGGGAACCTCCTACGAGCAGTACTTC. Its translation: CASSHEAGTSYEQYF.

This clonotype has a handful of counts. The V gene is TRBV7-9, the J gene TRBJ2-1, with 9 bases lining up with TRBD1. Per germline, CDR1 SEHNR and CDR2 FQNEAQ (reference sequence). V shed 4 bases, J shed 1 base, and the junction held 2 bases outside the gene matches. The CDR3 runs 15 residues. Written as DNA, the CDR3 is TGTGCCAGCAGCTCGGGACAGGGTTCCTACAATGAGCAGTTCTTC. Translation gives CASSSGQGSYNEQFF.

The table lists this clonotype with many counts. The chain employs TRBV12-3 or TRBV12-4 and TRBJ2-5, with D unclear. V was shortened by 1 base and J by 2 bases, with 5 bases between the two germline ends. This CDR3 spans 13 amino acids. The CDR3 nucleotides read TGTGCCAGCAGTTTAGACTATCAAGAGACCCAGTACTTC. Translating it yields CASSLDYQETQYF.

Many counts were recorded for this clonotype. The V call is TRBV2, the J call TRBJ2-7, with D perhaps being TRBD1 or TRBD2 (5 bases each). Trimming pared 2 bases from V and 7 bases from J, leaving 12 bases between. The CDR3 is 13 amino acids. CDR1 is SNHLY, CDR2 FYNNEI, per germline. The DNA for the CDR3 is TGTGCCAGCAGTGAATGGGGGACGGAGGAGCAGTACTTC. It codes for CASSEWGTEEQYF. Based on the CDR3 plus reference TRBV2 and TRBJ2-7, the full variable domain is EPEVTQTPSHQVTQMGQEVILRCVPISNHLYFYWYRQILGQKVEFLVSFYNNEISEKSEIFDDQFSVERPDGSNFTLKIRSTKLEDSAMYFCASSEWGTEEQYFGPGTRLTVT.

This clonotype occurred many times. The chain links TRBV20-1 to TRBJ2-1; no definite D call. CDR3 length: 12 residues. Trimming stripped 0 bases from V and 9 bases from J, with 9 bases between. Germline CDR1 and CDR2: DFQATT and SNEGSKA (reference sequence). The CDR3 DNA reads TGCAGTGCTAGAGATTTTACCCTTGAGCAGTTCTTC. Translated: CSARDFTLEQFF.

This clonotype was detected only a few times. CDR3 DNA: TGCGCCAGCTCGAGGGAAGTTAACCGCCGCAATGAGCAGTTCTTC. This codes for CASSREVNRRNEQFF. The chain uses TRBV10-1 and TRBJ2-1, with D maybe TRBD2 (5 bases). This CDR3 comprises 15 residues. Germline CDR1 is WNHNN and CDR2 is SYGVQD (reference sequence). Trimming pared 8 bases from V and 6 bases from J, leaving 20 bases between.

In its sample, this clonotype was seen many times. This chain connects TRBV15 to TRBJ2-2; tentative D call: TRBD1 (6 bases). Germline CDR1 LNHNV, CDR2 YYDKDF (reference sequence). The ends were cut back, 0 bases at V and 2 bases at J, with 10 bases in the middle. This CDR3 has 16 amino acids. The CDR3 DNA reads TGTGCCACCAGCAGAGATCACGGGACAAACACCGGGGAGCTGTTTTTT. Translation gives CATSRDHGTNTGELFF. The full variable domain, rest sourced from reference TRBV15 and TRBJ2-2, is DAMVIQNPRYQVTQFGKPVTLSCSQTLNHNVMYWYQQKSSQAPKLLFHYYDKDFNNEADTPDNFQSRRPNTSFCFLDIRSPGLGDTAMYLCATSRDHGTNTGELFFGEGSRLTVL.

This clonotype was found a few times. The chain combines TRBV4-1 with TRBJ1-2; D not resolved. V was trimmed by 4 bases and J by 0 bases, leaving 12 bases between them. From germline, CDR1 is MGHRA and CDR2 YSYEKL. The CDR3 runs to 15 residues. The CDR3 loop is CASSPWTEANYGYTF. The CDR3 DNA sequence: TGCGCCAGCAGCCCCTGGACCGAAGCTAACTATGGCTACACCTTC.

Only a few counts were recorded for this clonotype. The chain carries TRBV6-5 and TRBJ2-3; D may be TRBD1 (6 bases). The V gene lost 4 bases and the J gene lost 0 bases, with 11 bases spanning the gap. Germline V lookup: CDR1 MNHEY, CDR2 SVGAGI. The CDR3 is 15 residues long. The CDR3 is CASSSGVQSTDTQYF. The CDR3 nucleotides read TGTGCCAGCAGTTCAGGGGTCCAAAGCACAGATACGCAGTATTTT.

This clonotype has ten or more counts. V usage is TRBV4-3 and J usage is TRBJ1-4; no definite D call. The V gene's germline CDR1 is LGHNA and CDR2 YSLEER. V was shortened by 1 base and J by 7 bases, with 13 bases between the two germline ends. The CDR3 spans 15 residues. The CDR3 loop reads CASSQGSGVREKLFF. As DNA, the CDR3 is TGCGCCAGCAGCCAAGGGTCCGGGGTACGTGAAAAACTGTTTTTT.

The chain joins TRBV14 to TRBJ2-3; 9 nucleotides agree with TRBD2. Germline-derived CDR1 and CDR2 are SGHDN and FVKESK. V was pared by 4 bases and J by 10 bases, with 6 bases of the junction left unmatched. The CDR3 spans 13 residues. The CDR3 sequence is CASSLIAGEAQYF. Here the CDR3 DNA reads TGTGCCAGCAGCCTTATAGCGGGAGAAGCGCAGTATTTT.

This clonotype is labeled large. The rearrangement uses TRBV7-2 and TRBJ2-1, with D tentatively TRBD2 (6 bases). This CDR3 contains 16 residues. V was clipped by 0 bases and J by 2 bases, with 11 bases between them. Per germline, CDR1 SGHTA and CDR2 FQGNSA. In DNA, the CDR3 is TGTGCCAGCAGCTTAGCGGCGGGATTTACCTACAATGAGCAGTTCTTC. Translation: CASSLAAGFTYNEQFF.

This clonotype was detected only a few times. This rearrangement joins TRBV15 to TRBJ2-3; 9 bases match TRBD1. The J segment lost 2 bases and the V segment lost 0 bases, leaving 6 bases of the junction unmatched. There are 17 residues in the CDR3. Germline V lookup: CDR1 LNHNV, CDR2 YYDKDF (reference sequence). The DNA of the CDR3 is TGTGCCACCAGCAGAGATGAAGGGACAGGGCTCACAGATACGCAGTATTTT. Amino acid sequence: CATSRDEGTGLTDTQYF.

This chain joins TRBV7-2 and TRBJ2-1, with D unresolved. The germline CDR1 and CDR2 sequences are SGHTA and FQGNSA. The CDR3 sequence is 15 residues long. V was trimmed by 2 bases and J by 3 bases, leaving 11 bases between them. For the CDR3, the DNA is TGTGCCAGCAGCTTAAAGACATACAACTACAATGAGCAGTTCTTC. This gives the protein CASSLKTYNYNEQFF.

This clonotype has only a few counts. The rearrangement links TRBV5-8 to TRBJ2-1; tentatively, D is TRBD1 (7 bases). Germline-derived CDR1 and CDR2 are SGHTS and YDEGEE. V shed 0 bases and J shed 3 bases, with 16 bases lying between them. The CDR3 sequence is 17 residues long. CDR3 sequence (DNA): TGTGCCAGCAGCTTGGAGGCAGGGGGAGGCTACTACAATGAGCAGTTCTTC. Its protein is CASSLEAGGGYYNEQFF.

A few counts support this clonotype. The chain has TRBV29-1 and TRBJ2-5; D gene unclear. Per the germline V gene, CDR1 is SQVTM and CDR2 is ANQGSEA. Trimming removed 5 bases from V and 1 base from J, with 11 bases in between. The CDR3 has 13 residues. Here the CDR3 DNA reads TGCAGCGTTTCGCCGGAGTTCCAAGAGACCCAGTACTTC. Its translation: CSVSPEFQETQYF.

The rearrangement links TRBV18 to TRBJ1-1; no firm D call. V was cut by 0 bases and J by 3 bases, with 5 bases left in between. The CDR3 runs 13 residues. Germline CDR1 and CDR2: KGHSH and LQKENI. Here the CDR3 DNA reads TGTGCCAGCTCACCACCGGCCGACACTGAAGCTTTCTTT. Translation: CASSPPADTEAFF.

There are many counts of this clonotype. The genes are TRBV20-1 and TRBJ2-2; maybe TRBD2 (5 bases). V lost 0 bases to trimming and J lost 5 bases, with 13 bases between them. CDR1 and CDR2 from the germline V gene are DFQATT and SNEGSKA (reference sequence). The CDR3 runs to 15 residues. The CDR3 bases are TGCAGTGCTAGAGATCGAGGGATGGCGACCGGGGAGCTGTTTTTT. Amino acids: CSARDRGMATGELFF.

This clonotype appeared a few times. The chain combines TRBV27 with TRBJ2-3; 8 bases map to TRBD2. From germline, CDR1 is MNHEY and CDR2 SMNVEV (reference sequence). Trimming removed 3 bases from V and 4 bases from J; junction bases left unmatched: 9. There are 16 residues in the CDR3. This CDR3 reads CASSLTPAGVADTQYF. The CDR3, as DNA: TGTGCCAGCAGTTTGACCCCAGCGGGAGTGGCAGATACGCAGTATTTT.

The chain has TRBV6-1 and TRBJ2-6, with 9 bases matching TRBD2. Unmatched junction bases numbered 12, after V lost 6 bases and J lost 3 bases. CDR3 length: 18 amino acids. Germline CDR1 MNHNS, CDR2 SASEGT. The CDR3 DNA is TGTGCCAGCAGCGCCGTGGGACTAGCAGTCGGTGGGGCCAACGTCCTGACTTTC. Translation gives CASSAVGLAVGGANVLTF.

This clonotype was seen a handful of times. This chain links TRBV12-3 or TRBV12-4 with TRBJ2-7; D might be TRBD1 (5 bases). Trimming took 6 bases from V and 2 from J, leaving 11 bases between them. CDR3 length equals 13 residues. As DNA, the CDR3 is TGTGCCAGCAGGTCAGGGCAGACCTACGAGCAGTACTTC. Its protein is CASRSGQTYEQYF.

This clonotype has a count of ten or more. This chain links TRBV20-1 with TRBJ2-5; the match to TRBD1 covers 8 bases. CDR1 and CDR2 from the germline V gene are DFQATT and SNEGSKA (reference sequence). The ends lost 5 bases at V and 7 bases at J; junction bases unmatched: 18. There are 16 residues in the CDR3. The CDR3 DNA reads TGCAGTGCTCCCCCCCAGGGGGCGTCCTTCGTAGGGACCCAGTACTTC. Translated: CSAPPQGASFVGTQYF.

Only a few counts were recorded for this clonotype. The chain employs TRBV3-1 and TRBJ2-1; 11 bases align to TRBD2. Looked up from germline, CDR1 is LGHDT and CDR2 is YNNKEL (reference sequence). There are 15 residues in the CDR3. The ends lost 5 bases at V and 5 bases at J; junction bases unmatched: 5. The CDR3 sequence is CASSDGTSGNNEQFF. The CDR3 DNA reads as TGTGCCAGCAGCGACGGGACTAGCGGAAACAATGAGCAGTTCTTC.